This T cell receptor (beta chain) appears in the sequencing data of a study of T cell responses to AZD1222 COVID-19 vaccine. The CDR3 spans 16 residues. V was clipped by 1 base and J by 0 bases, with 13 bases between them. From germline, CDR1 is SGHRS and CDR2 YFSETQ. TCRdb keeps only in-frame clones here, not all; method: immunoSEQ multiplex PCR. Of 95,000 to 150,000 clones in the sample, roughly nine tenths were seen once. The J gene is TRBJ1-1, the V gene TRBV5-1; a possible D gene is TRBD1 (5 bases). The TCR was taken from an adult in good health. Sequenced here: peripheral blood, sampled on day 0 of AZD1222 vaccination. The CDR3 loop reads CASSLSTSGMNTEAFF. CDR3 nucleotides: TGCGCCAGCAGCTTGTCGACTTCAGGGATGAACACTGAAGCTTTCTTT.